The rows below give T cell receptor beta chains drawn from one sample of a study of blood T cell repertoires in COVID-19. Sequencing used immunoSEQ multiplex PCR; TCRdb keeps in-frame clones, though not all of them. The table records some 80,000 clones, more than 90% of them present only once. The sequencing sample was made of peripheral blood. All receptors come from a woman older than 75 with active or convalescent COVID-19. CDR3s include the opening cysteine and the closing phenylalanine or tryptophan.

v_gene,j_gene,CDR3aa
TRBV2,TRBJ1-5,CASSHGLMWPQHF
TRBV25-1,TRBJ1-1,CASSEGGDANTEAFF
TRBV5-1,TRBJ1-6,CASSLDRGDGGTLHF
TRBV9,TRBJ2-3,CASSVAGGTTDTQYF
TRBV5-1,TRBJ1-3,CASSSAGTAGNTIYF
TRBV6-2/TRBV6-3,TRBJ2-1,CASSALGGGAYNEQFF
TRBV6-2/TRBV6-3,TRBJ2-3,CASSYLASGADTQYF
TRBV9,TRBJ1-3,CASGRGGNSGNTIYF
TRBV6-2/TRBV6-3,TRBJ1-3,CASSFSGTEYGNTIYF
TRBV28,TRBJ2-7,CASSFSASYEQYF
TRBV7-9,TRBJ2-1,CASSLGGHRDEQFF
TRBV3-1/TRBV3-2,TRBJ2-7,CASSQRGQGNEQYF
TRBV9,TRBJ1-5,CASSSGGDQPQHF
TRBV5-1,TRBJ1-4,CASSQDSVNEKLFF
TRBV7-3,TRBJ2-5,CASSLTGGARETQYF
TRBV27,TRBJ1-1,CASKMDRITEAFF
TRBV19,TRBJ2-7,CASGRGGEQYF
TRBV19,TRBJ1-5,CASSMGGNNQPQHF
TRBV5-8,TRBJ2-1,CASSLGTNYNEQFF
TRBV9,TRBJ1-2,CASSVDGGHGYTF
TRBV11-2,TRBJ1-2,CASSSTGFSYTF
TRBV20-1,TRBJ1-6,CSASSQRLYNSPLHF
TRBV28,TRBJ1-5,CASSLGSGTGVQPQHF
TRBV7-3,TRBJ2-2,CASSSSGELFF
TRBV2,TRBJ2-2,CASSESSGNTGELFF
TRBV5-1,TRBJ1-6,CASSLAGQGSPLHF
TRBV5-1,TRBJ2-7,CASSLQSGSSYEQYF
TRBV27,TRBJ2-5,CASSLDRGRETQYF
TRBV2,TRBJ1-1,CASSAPPGRGDTEAFF
TRBV5-6,TRBJ2-1,CASTQGANNEQFF
TRBV7-9,TRBJ1-4,CASSPRQGDRANEKLFF
TRBV5-6,TRBJ2-7,CASSFGRTGDEQYF
TRBV4-3,TRBJ1-6,CASSQLRGQVNSPLHF
TRBV28,TRBJ2-7,CASTTPSGVPEQYF
TRBV7-3,TRBJ2-5,CASSLSSGAETQYF
TRBV7-9,TRBJ2-1,CASSPQTSSVGEQFF
TRBV7-9,TRBJ1-2,CASSLPGTVYGYTF
TRBV7-8,TRBJ2-2,CASSFGTETGELFF
TRBV6-6,TRBJ1-3,CASRQDRGLDTIYF
TRBV11-3,TRBJ2-7,CASSADPGGGEQYF